The rows below give T cell receptor beta chains drawn from one sample of a study of beta chain features in type 1 diabetes. Using immunoSEQ multiplex PCR, the repertoire was profiled, and TCRdb retains in-frame clones only, with some absent. Altogether roughly 100,000 clones are present, under 30% being singletons, with the ten largest covering 0.5% to 0.6%. Sequencing used central memory CD4+ T cells from blood. Receptor source: a woman in her late teens or twenties with type 1 diabetes. CDR3s include the opening cysteine and the closing phenylalanine or tryptophan. A D gene is named only where the DNA matches it firmly. Where a row states a size, it is once, few, many or the class of an expanded clone; other rows omit it.

>NA|TRBJ2-7|TRBD2|TRBV7-8
CASSFPGLAGVEQYF
TGTGCCAGCAGCTTCCCGGGACTAGCGGGAGTCGAGCAGTACTTC
>NA|TRBJ1-2|NA|TRBV2
CASSEVKGHGYTF
TGTGCCAGCAGTGAAGTTAAGGGGCATGGCTACACCTTC
>few|TRBJ2-7|TRBD2|TRBV28
CASSPGGRTSHEQYF
TGTGCCAGCAGCCCTGGGGGGAGGACTAGTCACGAGCAGTACTTC
>NA|TRBJ2-7|NA|TRBV7-3
CASSLNRAYEQYF
TGTGCCAGCAGCTTAAACAGGGCCTACGAGCAGTACTTC
>NA|TRBJ2-1|NA|TRBV5-1
CASSPQELALNYNEQFF
TGCGCCAGCAGCCCCCAGGAATTAGCGTTAAACTACAATGAGCAGTTCTTC
>NA|TRBJ1-5|NA|TRBV7-2
CASSFNFNQPQHF
TGTGCCAGCAGCTTTAACTTCAATCAGCCCCAGCATTTT
>NA|TRBJ2-3|NA|TRBV7-7
CASSLVPLGTDTQYF
TGTGCCAGCAGCTTAGTACCCCTAGGTACAGATACGCAGTATTTT
>few|TRBJ2-1|TRBD2|TRBV5-4
CASSLEGLAGANEQFF
TGTGCCAGCAGCTTGGAGGGACTAGCGGGAGCCAATGAGCAGTTCTTC
>few|TRBJ1-4|TRBD1|TRBV28
CASSSEGGATHEKLFF
TGTGCCAGCAGTTCCGAAGGGGGCGCAACCCATGAAAAACTGTTTTTT
>NA|TRBJ1-4|NA|TRBV15
CATSPPGATNEKLFF
TGTGCCACCAGCCCCCCAGGGGCAACTAATGAAAAACTGTTTTTT
>NA|TRBJ2-3|NA|TRBV10-3
CAISGDKGRAGTDTQYF
TGTGCCATCAGTGGGGATAAGGGGCGCGCGGGCACAGATACGCAGTATTTT